This section outlines one TCR beta chain sequence together with its context. This sample was taken from a study of T cells after posttransplantation cyclophosphamide. Cyclophosphamide on days +3 and +4 followed busulfan-fludarabine conditioning and a marrow graft. From germline, CDR1 is SGHRS and CDR2 YFSETQ. The CDR3 contains 14 residues. Trimming pared 0 bases from V and 3 bases from J, leaving 9 bases between. Produced via immunoSEQ multiplex PCR; TCRdb's table is partial and in-frame only. The top ten hold about 2.5% of the sample, which has some 43,000 clones, about 90% seen once. The sequence was collected from a male patient in his sixties or seventies who received an allogeneic stem cell transplant from a related donor and was CMV-positive. The T cells may come from the graft donor. The chain uses TRBV5-1 and TRBJ1-2, with D unclear. Sample: PBMCs, taken just over 60 days after allogeneic stem cell transplant with posttransplant cyclophosphamide. The CDR3 reads CASSLDGSDYGYTF. The CDR3 DNA sequence: TGCGCCAGCAGCTTGGATGGGAGCGACTATGGCTACACCTTC.